Each of the 22 T cell receptor beta chains below was sequenced from the same sample in a study of T cells in localized non-small cell lung cancer. The assay was immunoSEQ multiplex PCR, and TCRdb's table has in-frame clones only and misses some. The top ten hold about 15% of the sample, which has approximately 3,000 clones, about 24% seen once. The source was normal lung tissue next to the tumor, collected before any cancer treatment. The receptors stem from a man aged 40-75 years with stage III squamous cell lung carcinoma.

This clone was counted a few times. This chain connects TRBV11-3 to TRBJ1-6; a weak D match, TRBD1 (6 bases). The CDR3 is 15 residues long. Germline V gene lookup returns CDR1 SGHNT and CDR2 YENEEA. Trimming shortened V by 4 bases and J by 14 bases, and 21 bases separated the two germline ends. The CDR3 DNA is TGTGCCAGCAGCTGGGCGGGACATCCCCCTGGGGCCCTCCACTTT. Protein: CASSWAGHPPGALHF.

The chain employs TRBV28 and TRBJ1-3; D not certain. Germline CDR1 is MDHEN and CDR2 is SYDVKM. The CDR3 runs 13 residues. V was shortened by 5 bases and J by 4 bases, with 9 bases between the two germline ends. CDR3: CASSINPGNTIYF. The CDR3 DNA is TGTGCCAGCAGTATCAACCCGGGAAACACCATATATTTT.

This clone is large in the sample. The chain combines TRBV11-3 with TRBJ1-3, with 8 bases that match TRBD1. CDR1 SGHNT and CDR2 YENEEA come from the germline V gene. The CDR3 totals 15 residues. Trimming cost V 8 bases and J 4 bases; bases outside gene matches: 10. The CDR3 here is CASALDRVKGNTIYF. CDR3 in DNA: TGTGCCAGCGCCTTGGACAGGGTTAAGGGAAACACCATATATTTT.

The sample holds a few counts of this clone. This chain joins TRBV14 and TRBJ1-1; 8 bases map to TRBD1. V trimming: 4 bases; J trimming: 4 bases; junction bases outside the gene matches: 5. This CDR3 has 14 amino acids. Germline CDR1 SGHDN, CDR2 FVKESK. The CDR3 region is CASSPLDRVTEAFF. In DNA, the CDR3 is TGTGCCAGCAGCCCACTGGACAGGGTCACTGAAGCTTTCTTT.

This sequence joins TRBV10-2 and TRBJ1-5, with TRBD1 matching over 7 bases. Per germline, CDR1 WSHSY and CDR2 SAAADI. V lost 0 bases and J lost 2; bases outside the gene matches: 22. CDR3 length: 22 residues. The CDR3: CASSESGGGPPRGFFGNQPQHF. The CDR3 DNA follows: TGCGCCAGCAGTGAGTCAGGGGGCGGACCGCCCCGAGGGTTTTTCGGCAATCAGCCCCAGCATTTT.

The rearrangement joins TRBV19 to TRBJ2-1, with D uncertain. CDR1 and CDR2 (germline): LNHDA, SQIVND (reference sequence). CDR3 length: 15 amino acids. The ends were cut back, 3 bases at V and 8 bases at J, with 17 bases in the middle. The CDR3 loop reads CASSIYTASVDEQFF. The CDR3 region has the DNA TGTGCCAGTAGTATTTATACAGCCTCCGTGGATGAGCAGTTCTTC.

The chain couples TRBV6-8 to TRBJ1-1; 8 bases line up with TRBD1. CDR1 is MNHGY and CDR2 is SAAAGT in the germline V gene. The length of the CDR3 is 13 residues. J gave up 6 bases and V 8 bases, and 8 bases lay outside the gene matches. CDR3 loop: CASRQGAGAEAFF. The DNA for the CDR3 is TGTGCCAGCCGTCAGGGGGCGGGTGCTGAAGCTTTCTTT.

The genes are TRBV30 and TRBJ2-1, with 11 bases that match TRBD1. The CDR3 covers 15 residues. V dropped 3 bases and J dropped 7; count of bases not matched to a gene: 8. Germline-derived CDR1 and CDR2 are GTSNPN and SVGIG (reference sequence). CDR3 coding DNA: TGTGCCTGGAGGAGGGACAGGGGGGTCATTAATGAGCAGTTCTTC. It encodes CAWRRDRGVINEQFF.

This clone was observed once. The chain carries TRBV19 and TRBJ1-5; D is ambiguous. The CDR3 sequence is 14 residues long. The V gene's germline CDR1 is LNHDA and CDR2 SQIVND (reference sequence). Trimming pared 3 bases from V and 7 bases from J, leaving 13 bases between. Here the CDR3 reads CASSIPLGHQPQHF. CDR3 DNA sequence: TGTGCCAGTAGTATTCCTCTCGGTCACCAGCCCCAGCATTTT. The full variable domain, rest sourced from reference TRBV19 and TRBJ1-5, is DGGITQSPKYLFRKEGQNVTLSCEQNLNHDAMYWYRQDPGQGLRLIYYSQIVNDFQKGDIAEGYSVSREKKESFPLTVTSAQKNPTAFYLCASSIPLGHQPQHFGDGTRLSIL.

The chain uses TRBV5-1 and TRBJ2-1; the match to TRBD1 covers 8 bases. The CDR3 loop spans 17 amino acids. The germline gives CDR1 SGHRS, CDR2 YFSETQ. The trim removed 0 bases at V and 6 bases at J, leaving 11 bases unmatched. CDR3 coding DNA: TGCGCCAGCAGCTTGGGCCTCCGGGACAGGAATCCCAATGAGCAGTTCTTC. Translating gives CASSLGLRDRNPNEQFF.

Only a few counts were recorded for this clone. The J gene is TRBJ1-2, the V gene TRBV9; TRBD1 is a possible D gene (5 bases). This CDR3 contains 13 residues. Trimming left V 6 bases short and J 4 bases short, with 13 bases between. Per germline, CDR1 SGDLS and CDR2 YYNGEE. CDR3 region: CASTGGVTYGYTF. The CDR3 DNA reads as TGTGCCAGCACCGGGGGGGTTACCTATGGCTACACCTTC. Complete variable domain (other parts from reference TRBV9 and TRBJ1-2): DSGVTQTPKHLITATGQRVTLRCSPRSGDLSVYWYQQSLDQGLQFLIQYYNGEERAKGNILERFSAQQFPDLHSELNLSSLELGDSALYFCASTGGVTYGYTFGSGTRLTVV.

The chain employs TRBV10-2 and TRBJ2-3; D may be TRBD2 (6 bases). CDR3 size: 15 residues. Deletions cut 6 bases from V and 2 bases from J, with 15 bases between. CDR1 is WSHSY and CDR2 is SAAADI in the germline V gene. The CDR3 region is CASSPTGGVTDTQYF. As DNA, the CDR3 is TGCGCCAGCAGCCCCACCGGGGGTGTCACAGATACGCAGTATTTT.

The gene calls are TRBV29-1 and TRBJ1-2, with TRBD1 as a possible D gene (6 bases). CDR1 and CDR2 (germline): SQVTM, ANQGSEA. Trimming removed 8 bases from V and 8 bases from J, with 24 bases in between. The length of the CDR3 is 14 residues. CDR3 DNA: TGCAGCCCCCGCCTAGTGACAGGAACGGTGGGCTACACCTTC. It encodes CSPRLVTGTVGYTF.

The V call is TRBV19, the J call TRBJ1-1; D is uncertain. The CDR3 has 14 residues. The germline V gene encodes CDR1 LNHDA and CDR2 SQIVND (reference sequence). V lost 3 bases and J 4 bases, leaving 12 bases between the germline ends. The chain's CDR3 is CASSMAGVSTEAFF. CDR3 DNA: TGTGCCAGTAGTATGGCGGGTGTTAGCACTGAAGCTTTCTTT.

This clone was found a few times. This chain connects TRBV11-3 to TRBJ1-2, with TRBD1 identical over 8 bases. CDR1 SGHNT and CDR2 YENEEA come from the germline V gene. This CDR3 has 14 amino acids. Trimming at V came to 3 bases and at J to 7 bases, leaving 7 bases not matched to a gene. The CDR3: CASSLNGRGPGYTF. CDR3 nucleotide sequence: TGTGCCAGCAGCTTGAATGGCAGGGGGCCTGGCTACACCTTC.

V gene TRBV19 combines with J gene TRBJ1-1; 8 bases are a match to TRBD1. This CDR3 comprises 14 residues. Trimming at V came to 8 bases and at J to 5 bases, leaving 10 bases not matched to a gene. Germline V lookup: CDR1 LNHDA, CDR2 SQIVND (reference sequence). CDR3 loop: CASARQGRGTEAFF. CDR3 sequence (DNA): TGTGCCAGTGCCCGACAGGGGCGGGGGACTGAAGCTTTCTTT.

This chain links TRBV9 with TRBJ1-1; 9 positions agree with TRBD1. From germline, CDR1 is SGDLS and CDR2 YYNGEE. V trimming: 0 bases; J trimming: 5 bases; junction bases outside the gene matches: 20. The CDR3 is 20 residues long. The CDR3 reads CASSVAPGQGGWGDMTEAFF. The CDR3 bases are TGTGCCAGCAGCGTAGCCCCGGGACAGGGAGGATGGGGTGATATGACTGAAGCTTTCTTT.

This clone is labeled as medium-sized (0.01 to 0.1%). The rearrangement links TRBV11-3 to TRBJ2-2, with 8 bases identical to TRBD2. After removal of 1 base from V and 4 bases from J, the junction contained 11 bases not matched to a gene. Germline CDR1 and CDR2: SGHNT and YENEEA. This CDR3 is built from 18 residues. Here the CDR3 reads CASSLGDLSGASTGELFF. The CDR3 nucleotides read TGTGCCAGCAGCTTAGGGGACCTTAGCGGGGCATCCACCGGGGAGCTGTTTTTT. Based on the CDR3 plus reference TRBV11-3 and TRBJ2-2, the full variable domain is EAGVVQSPRYKIIEKKQPVAFWCNPISGHNTLYWYLQNLGQGPELLIRYENEEAVDDSQLPKDRFSAERLKGVDSTLKIQPAELGDSAVYLCASSLGDLSGASTGELFFGEGSRLTVL.

This clone was observed a handful of times. The chain uses TRBV1 and TRBJ2-2; the table's D call, TRBD2, was not checked against the DNA. TRBV1 has pseudogene status. This CDR3 contains 17 residues. Written as DNA, the CDR3 is TGCGCCAGCAGCCAACCTTTCCTGGGGGGGCCCACCGGGGAGCTGTTTTTT. Translating gives CASSQPFLGGPTGELFF.

The table lists this clone with a count of one. The rearrangement uses TRBV15 and TRBJ2-2, with TRBD1 identical over 7 bases. The CDR3 extends over 17 amino acids. Germline V gene lookup returns CDR1 LNHNV and CDR2 YYDKDF (reference sequence). The V segment lost 0 bases and the J segment 0 bases; nucleotides outside the gene matches: 4. The CDR3: CATSREMGQPNTGELFF. CDR3 nucleotides: TGTGCCACCAGCAGAGAAATGGGACAGCCGAACACCGGGGAGCTGTTTTTT.

The DNA for the CDR3 is TGTGCCAGCAGTTTTCAGGTTTCTGGCTACACCTTC. Encoded protein: CASSFQVSGYTF. The V gene is TRBV28, the J gene TRBJ1-2, with no clear D. This CDR3 is built from 12 residues. Germline V lookup: CDR1 MDHEN, CDR2 SYDVKM. Trimming left V 3 bases short and J 7 bases short, with 9 bases between.

This clone is termed medium-sized. The chain has TRBV28 and TRBJ1-6, with TRBD1 as a possible D gene (6 bases). Looked up from germline, CDR1 is MDHEN and CDR2 is SYDVKM. The CDR3 is 14 amino acids. V was clipped by 6 bases and J by 12 bases, with 18 bases between them. The CDR3 reads CASSNQGQPKPLHF. CDR3 DNA: TGTGCCAGCAGCAACCAGGGGCAACCGAAACCCCTCCACTTT.